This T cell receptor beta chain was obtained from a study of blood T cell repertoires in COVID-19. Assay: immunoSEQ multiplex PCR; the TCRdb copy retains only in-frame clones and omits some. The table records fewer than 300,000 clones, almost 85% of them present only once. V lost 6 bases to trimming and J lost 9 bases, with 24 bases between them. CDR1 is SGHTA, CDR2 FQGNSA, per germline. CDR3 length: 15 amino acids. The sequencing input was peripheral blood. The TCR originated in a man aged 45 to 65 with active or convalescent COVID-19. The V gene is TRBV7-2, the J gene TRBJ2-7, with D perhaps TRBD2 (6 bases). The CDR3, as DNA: TGTGCCAGCAGTCAGAGCGGGTCCGGCCGAGTTAGGCAGTACTTC. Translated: CASSQSGSGRVRQYF.